The sequence of this T cell receptor beta chain was determined in a study of blood T cell repertoires in COVID-19. Study context: The United States, Italy and Spain supplied acute and convalescent COVID-19 samples.

In the study's own analysis: Amplification of reference gene primers was used by the study to estimate nucleated cell counts. Clones were read by immunoSEQ multiplex PCR, and TCRdb kept only the in-frame ones, dropping some. The V and J calls and the clone size are those of that table, but D and trimming were determined from the DNA. The sample records 240,000 or so clones, almost 85% being singletons. From germline, CDR1 is SGHAT and CDR2 FQNNGV. The V gene end was trimmed by 5 bases and the J gene end by 6 bases; junction bases not matched to a gene: 6. The CDR3 spans 15 residues. Sequencing was performed on peripheral blood. This chain connects TRBV11-2 to TRBJ2-1; TRBD2 agrees at 11 bases. This clonotype was obtained from a woman of 80 years or more with acute or convalescent COVID-19. CDR3: CASSKTSGVPNEQFF. In DNA form, the CDR3 reads TGTGCCAGCAGCAAGACTAGCGGGGTACCCAATGAGCAGTTCTTC.